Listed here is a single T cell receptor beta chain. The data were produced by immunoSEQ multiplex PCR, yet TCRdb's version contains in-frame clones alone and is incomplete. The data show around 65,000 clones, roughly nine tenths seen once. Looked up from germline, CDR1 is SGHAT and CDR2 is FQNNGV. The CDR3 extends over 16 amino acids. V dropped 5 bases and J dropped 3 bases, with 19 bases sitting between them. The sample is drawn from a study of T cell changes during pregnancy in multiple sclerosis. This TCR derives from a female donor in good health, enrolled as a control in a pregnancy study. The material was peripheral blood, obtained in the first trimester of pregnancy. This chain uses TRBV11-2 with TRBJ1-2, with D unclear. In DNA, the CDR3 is TGTGCCAGCAGCCCAGGTTACCTAAGGCTGTACTATGGCTACACCTTC. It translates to CASSPGYLRLYYGYTF.